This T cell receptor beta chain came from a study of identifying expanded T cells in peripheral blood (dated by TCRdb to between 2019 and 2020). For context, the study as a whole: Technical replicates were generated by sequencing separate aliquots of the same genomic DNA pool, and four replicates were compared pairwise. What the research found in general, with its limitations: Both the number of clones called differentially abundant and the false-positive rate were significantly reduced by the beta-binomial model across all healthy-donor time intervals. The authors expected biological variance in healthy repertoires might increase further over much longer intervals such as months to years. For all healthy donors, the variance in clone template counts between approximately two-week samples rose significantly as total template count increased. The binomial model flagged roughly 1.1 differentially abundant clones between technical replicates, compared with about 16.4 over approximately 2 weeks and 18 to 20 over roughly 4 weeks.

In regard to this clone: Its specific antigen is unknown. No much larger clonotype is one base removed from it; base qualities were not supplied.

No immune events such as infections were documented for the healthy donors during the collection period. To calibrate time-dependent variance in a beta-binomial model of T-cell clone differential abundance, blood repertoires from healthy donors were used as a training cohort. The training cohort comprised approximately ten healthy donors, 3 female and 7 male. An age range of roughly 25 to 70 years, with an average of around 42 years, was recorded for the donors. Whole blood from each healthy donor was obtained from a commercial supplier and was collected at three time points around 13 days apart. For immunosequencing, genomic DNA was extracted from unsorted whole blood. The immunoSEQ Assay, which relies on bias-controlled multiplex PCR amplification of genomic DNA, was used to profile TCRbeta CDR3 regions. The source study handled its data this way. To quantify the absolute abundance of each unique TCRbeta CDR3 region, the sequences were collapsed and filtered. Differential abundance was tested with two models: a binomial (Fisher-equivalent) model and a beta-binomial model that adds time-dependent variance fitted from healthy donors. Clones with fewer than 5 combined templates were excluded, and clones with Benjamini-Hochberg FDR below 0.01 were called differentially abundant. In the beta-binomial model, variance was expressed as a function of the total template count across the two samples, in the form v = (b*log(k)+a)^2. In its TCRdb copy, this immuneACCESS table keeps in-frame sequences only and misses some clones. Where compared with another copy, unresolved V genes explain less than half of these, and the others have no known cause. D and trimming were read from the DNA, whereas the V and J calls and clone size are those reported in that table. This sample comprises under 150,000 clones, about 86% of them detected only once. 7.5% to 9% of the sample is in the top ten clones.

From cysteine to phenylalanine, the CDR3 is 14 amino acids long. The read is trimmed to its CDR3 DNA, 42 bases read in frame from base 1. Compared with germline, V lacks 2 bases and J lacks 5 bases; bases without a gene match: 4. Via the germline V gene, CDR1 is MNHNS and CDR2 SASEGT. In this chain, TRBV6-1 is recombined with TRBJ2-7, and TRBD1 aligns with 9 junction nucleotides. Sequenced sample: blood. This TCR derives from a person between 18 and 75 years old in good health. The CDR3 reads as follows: CASSERQGGDEQYF. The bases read TGTGCCAGCAGTGAAAGACAGGGGGGCGACGAGCAGTACTTC.